The clone carrying this TCR beta chain appeared a few times. Its target is not known. V shed 4 bases, J shed 1 base, and the junction held 6 bases outside the gene matches. The CDR3 consists of 17 residues. The germline gives CDR1 MNHEY, CDR2 SVGAGI. The data originate from a study of T cells after yellow fever vaccination. Whole-study context: It was SMART-Seq v4 Ultra Low Input that prepared the fractions with low cell numbers.

Study results and caveats: Primary-vaccination clones mostly resurfaced post-booster (96% CD4, roughly 90% CD8). Across the CD4 and CD8 compartments, a small share of clonotypes was present in both.

TCRdb used MiXCR to reprocess the 5' RACE reads, holding one entry per CDR3 protein. The sample includes 200,000 to 250,000 distinct CDR3 sequences, less than 8.5% of them seen just once. The sequenced sample was CD4+ T cells sorted from PBMCs, obtained 15 days after the yellow fever booster vaccination. The chain carries TRBV6-5 and TRBJ2-3; 12 nucleotides match TRBD2. This TCR came from a young man who received the YFV17D yellow fever vaccine. The CDR3 here is CASSFRTSGTGTDTQYF. For the CDR3, the DNA is TGTGCCAGCAGTTTCCGGACTAGCGGGACAGGCACAGATACGCAGTATTTT.